This T cell receptor beta chain was sequenced during a study of CD8 T cells in Susac syndrome. Random hexamers were used to reverse transcribe the RNA input (0.5 to 1 ug). TCRdb ran MiXCR on the immunoSEQ multiplex PCR reads and lists one entry per CDR3 protein. Of 45,000 to 55,000 distinct CDR3 sequences in the sample, over 85% are singletons; the top ten hold almost 0.55%. This CDR3 contains 14 residues. Trimming removed 6 bases at V and 2 bases at J, with 10 bases between. The origin of this receptor is a human donor in good health. The sample was CD8+ T cells from PBMCs. V gene TRBV12-3 or TRBV12-4 combines with J gene TRBJ2-2; D is ambiguous. The DNA for the CDR3 is TGTGCCAGCAGCTGGACCCTCAACACCGGGGAGCTGTTTTTT. Its translation: CASSWTLNTGELFF.